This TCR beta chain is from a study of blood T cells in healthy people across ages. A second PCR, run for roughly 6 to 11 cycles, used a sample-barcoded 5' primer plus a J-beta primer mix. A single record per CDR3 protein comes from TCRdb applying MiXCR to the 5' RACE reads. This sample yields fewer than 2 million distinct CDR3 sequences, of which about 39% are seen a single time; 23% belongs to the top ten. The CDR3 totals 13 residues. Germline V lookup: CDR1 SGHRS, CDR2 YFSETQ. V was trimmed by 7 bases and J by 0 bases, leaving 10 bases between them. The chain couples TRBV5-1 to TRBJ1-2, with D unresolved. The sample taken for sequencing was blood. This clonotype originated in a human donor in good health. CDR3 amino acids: CASAKEPNYGYTF. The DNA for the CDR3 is TGCGCCAGCGCAAAAGAACCTAACTATGGCTACACCTTC.